The 25 T cell receptor beta chains given below trace back to one sample, sequenced in a study of blood T cell repertoires in COVID-19. TCRdb's table, derived via immunoSEQ multiplex PCR, lists solely in-frame clones and lacks some. The repertoire holds about 200,000 clones, with around 86% as singletons. Sequenced sample: peripheral blood. These receptors originate from a man in his 60s with acute or convalescent COVID-19.

In its sample, this clone was seen many times. The identical CDR3 is also encoded by other nucleotide sequences in the sample. V and J are TRBV5-5 and TRBJ2-1; 7 bases map to TRBD1. The CDR3 sequence is 15 residues long. Germline values: CDR1 SGHKS, CDR2 YYEKEE (reference sequence). Trimming at V came to 2 bases and at J to 5 bases, leaving 7 bases not matched to a gene. The CDR3 reads CASSFRTGRHNEQFF. CDR3 nucleotide sequence: TGTGCCAGCAGCTTTAGGACAGGAAGGCACAATGAGCAGTTCTTC.

The V call is TRBV4-2, the J call TRBJ2-7, with 12 bases that match TRBD2. V shed 0 bases, J shed 2 bases, and the junction held 17 bases outside the gene matches. CDR1 and CDR2 (germline): LGHNA, YNFKEQ. This CDR3 comprises 21 residues. This CDR3 reads CASSQEATLPGTSGSPYEQYF. CDR3 nucleotide sequence: TGTGCCAGCAGCCAAGAAGCCACACTCCCAGGGACTAGCGGGTCTCCCTACGAGCAGTACTTC.

The gene calls are TRBV7-3 and TRBJ2-1; 12 nucleotides align to TRBD1. The V gene's germline CDR1 is SGHTA and CDR2 FQGTGA. Germline trimming cut 5 bases from V and 8 bases from J; bases unmatched to any gene: 10. This CDR3 contains 16 residues. The DNA for the CDR3 is TGTGCCAGCAGCCGACTCGGGACAGGGGGCCGGGATGAGCAGTTCTTC. Its translation: CASSRLGTGGRDEQFF.

This clone showed up just once. The V and J genes are TRBV5-8 and TRBJ2-7; no clear D gene. CDR1 is SGHTS and CDR2 is YDEGEE in the germline V gene. V lost 0 bases and J lost 5, with 24 bases in between. CDR3 length equals 18 residues. The DNA of the CDR3 is TGTGCCAGCAGCTTGGTGGTCAGGCTAACCTCAAGTGTGGACGAGCAGTACTTC. Amino acid sequence: CASSLVVRLTSSVDEQYF.

The rearrangement links TRBV5-4 to TRBJ2-3, with 8 bases lining up with TRBD1. After removal of 2 bases from V and 2 bases from J, the junction contained 1 base not matched to a gene. The germline CDR1 and CDR2 sequences are SGHNT and YYREEE (reference sequence). The CDR3 runs to 14 residues. In DNA, the CDR3 is TGTGCCAGCAGCTTCAGGGGGCTCACAGATACGCAGTATTTT. Protein: CASSFRGLTDTQYF. Full variable domain (remainder filled in from reference TRBV5-4 and TRBJ2-3): ETGVTQSPTHLIKTRGQQVTLRCSSQSGHNTVSWYQQALGQGPQFIFQYYREEENGRGNFPPRFSGLQFPNYSSELNVNALELDDSALYLCASSFRGLTDTQYFGPGTRLTVL.

The chain carries TRBV3-1 (or the pseudogene TRBV3-2) and TRBJ1-5; D uncertain. Per germline, CDR1 LGHDT and CDR2 YNNKEL (reference sequence). V was shortened by 4 bases and J by 3 bases, with 13 bases between the two germline ends. The CDR3 is made up of 15 amino acids. The CDR3 DNA reads as TGTGCCAGCAGCCCCGCGTGGGCTCCCAATCAGCCCCAGCATTTT. It is translated as CASSPAWAPNQPQHF.

The chain employs TRBV6-5 and TRBJ1-6, with 8 nucleotides matching TRBD1. V shed 5 bases, J shed 8 bases, and the junction held 5 bases outside the gene matches. CDR1 is MNHEY and CDR2 is SVGAGI in the germline V gene. The CDR3 loop spans 14 amino acids. The DNA for the CDR3 is TGTGCCAGCAGTAGGAGACAGGGGTATTCACCCCTCCACTTT. Encoded protein: CASSRRQGYSPLHF.

The J gene is TRBJ1-6, the V gene TRBV27; D gene ambiguous. The CDR3 has 14 residues. Germline V gene sequence: CDR1 MNHEY, CDR2 SMNVEV (reference sequence). V shed 3 bases and J shed 5 bases, with 8 bases lying between them. The CDR3 coding sequence is TGTGCCAGCAGTTTGTATCAGGATAATTCACCCCTCCACTTT. It codes for CASSLYQDNSPLHF.

The chain has TRBV14 and TRBJ2-7; D is uncertain. The V gene's germline CDR1 is SGHDN and CDR2 FVKESK. Trimming removed 2 bases from V and 4 bases from J, with 6 bases in between. This CDR3 region has 12 residues. CDR3 sequence: CASSQLEYEQYF. CDR3 in DNA: TGTGCCAGCAGCCAACTAGAATACGAGCAGTACTTC.

V gene TRBV7-6 combines with J gene TRBJ1-2, with D possibly TRBD1 on 5 matching bases. The germline V gene has CDR1 SGHVS and CDR2 FNYEAQ. V was shortened by 11 bases and J by 6 bases, with 13 bases between the two germline ends. The CDR3 is 11 amino acids. CDR3 DNA sequence: TGTGCCCCGGGGGTCTTTCATGGCTACACCTTC. Encoded protein: CAPGVFHGYTF. Variable domain in full (rest from reference TRBV7-6 and TRBJ1-2): GAGVSQSPRYKVTKRGQDVALRCDPISGHVSLYWYRQALGQGPEFLTYFNYEAQQDKSGLPNDRFSAERPEGSISTLTIQRTEQRDSAMYRCAPGVFHGYTFGSGTRLTVV.

The V call is TRBV19, the J call TRBJ1-2, with D tentatively TRBD1 (6 bases). V gave up 7 bases and J gave up 5 bases, with 14 bases separating them. Per the germline V gene, CDR1 is LNHDA and CDR2 is SQIVND (reference sequence). There are 13 residues in the CDR3. CDR3 protein: CASNTPGVYGYTF. The CDR3 DNA follows: TGTGCCAGTAACACCCCAGGGGTTTATGGCTACACCTTC.

The rearrangement links TRBV30 to TRBJ1-1, with D hard to call. Trimming cost V 0 bases and J 0 bases, with 11 bases left between them. CDR1 is GTSNPN, CDR2 SVGIG, per germline (reference sequence). The CDR3 loop spans 15 amino acids. The CDR3 sequence: CAWSVRPTVNTEAFF. CDR3 bases: TGTGCCTGGAGTGTACGCCCTACAGTGAACACTGAAGCTTTCTTT.

This clone was detected only once. The V gene is TRBV6-1, the J gene TRBJ1-1, with D possibly being TRBD1 (5 bases). V was trimmed by 0 bases and J by 0 bases, leaving 8 bases between them. The germline CDR1 and CDR2 sequences are MNHNS and SASEGT. The CDR3 is 15 amino acids. The DNA of the CDR3 is TGTGCCAGCAGTGAAGCAGGGGCATTGAACACTGAAGCTTTCTTT. Its protein product is CASSEAGALNTEAFF.

V usage is TRBV19 and J usage is TRBJ2-7, with 12 bases identical to TRBD1. This CDR3 contains 17 residues. Germline-derived CDR1 and CDR2 are LNHDA and SQIVND (reference sequence). The V gene end was trimmed by 4 bases and the J gene end by 3 bases; junction bases not matched to a gene: 10. CDR3 sequence reads: CASSNPGQGAGHYEQYF. CDR3 DNA: TGTGCCAGTAGTAACCCGGGACAGGGGGCGGGCCACTACGAGCAGTACTTC.

The CDR3 DNA reads as TGTGCCACCAGCAGTCAACCCCCACAGGGAAAGAGCACAGATACGCAGTATTTT. It codes for CATSSQPPQGKSTDTQYF. The chain employs TRBV15 and TRBJ2-3; D may be TRBD1 (6 bases). This CDR3 contains 18 residues. Germline V gene data show CDR1 as LNHNV and CDR2 as YYDKDF (reference sequence). With 3 bases removed from V and 0 bases from J, the gap between germline ends came to 19 bases.

The V gene is TRBV9, the J gene TRBJ1-2, with D possibly being TRBD1 (5 bases). CDR1 and CDR2 (germline): SGDLS, YYNGEE. The V gene lost 3 bases and the J gene lost 2 bases, with 17 bases spanning the gap. The CDR3 is 16 residues long. CDR3 amino acids: CASSEGKGAYNYGYTF. CDR3 DNA: TGTGCCAGCAGCGAAGGAAAAGGGGCGTACAACTATGGCTACACCTTC.

The chain recombines TRBV9 with TRBJ2-6, with a possible D match to TRBD1 (5 bases). V shed 0 bases and J shed 0 bases, with 10 bases lying between them. This CDR3 comprises 17 residues. Germline V gene data show CDR1 as SGDLS and CDR2 as YYNGEE. The CDR3 loop reads CASSVGQGLSGANVLTF. CDR3 nucleotides: TGTGCCAGCAGCGTAGGGCAGGGCCTCTCTGGGGCCAACGTCCTGACTTTC.

The rearrangement links TRBV6-2 or TRBV6-3 to TRBJ1-5, with TRBD1 identical over 10 bases. Germline CDR1 reads MNHEY; CDR2 reads SVGEGT. This CDR3 is 14 amino acids long. J lost 4 bases, V lost 6 bases, and 3 bases had no gene match. CDR3 protein: CASSGGQGNQPQHF. As DNA, the CDR3 is TGTGCCAGCAGCGGGGGACAGGGGAATCAGCCCCAGCATTTT.

CDR3 region: CASSQDSYTQYF. The CDR3 DNA sequence: TGTGCCAGCAGCCAAGACAGTTATACGCAGTATTTT. This sequence joins TRBV12-3 or TRBV12-4 and TRBJ2-3, with D tentatively TRBD1 (5 bases). This CDR3 spans 12 amino acids. V lost 6 bases and J 7 bases, leaving 11 bases between the germline ends.

V and J are TRBV3-1 (or the pseudogene TRBV3-2) and TRBJ1-4; maybe TRBD1 (6 bases). Trimming took 4 bases from V and 7 from J, leaving 10 bases between them. Germline-derived CDR1 and CDR2 are LGHDT and YNNKEL (reference sequence). This CDR3 spans 13 amino acids. This chain's CDR3 is CASSLGRGEKLFF. For the CDR3, the DNA is TGTGCCAGCAGCCTAGGCAGGGGTGAAAAACTGTTTTTT.

The table lists this clone with a count of one. This chain uses TRBV5-1 with TRBJ1-6; 10 nucleotides line up with TRBD1. CDR3 length: 16 amino acids. J lost 7 bases, V lost 0 bases, and 4 bases had no gene match. Germline V CDR1 and CDR2: SGHRS, YFSETQ. CDR3 residues: CASSLGGTGANSPLHF. As DNA, the CDR3 is TGCGCCAGCAGCTTGGGGGGGACAGGGGCCAATTCACCCCTCCACTTT.

V usage is TRBV30 and J usage is TRBJ1-5, with D perhaps matching TRBD1 (5 bases). V was trimmed by 5 bases and J by 3 bases, leaving 8 bases between them. The CDR3 extends over 12 amino acids. Germline V gene lookup returns CDR1 GTSNPN and CDR2 SVGIG (reference sequence). The CDR3 spells CAWGASNQPQHF. CDR3 sequence (DNA): TGTGCCTGGGGGGCATCCAATCAGCCCCAGCATTTT.

The rearrangement joins TRBV11-3 to TRBJ2-3; D possibly corresponds to TRBD1 (5 bases). The V gene's germline CDR1 is SGHNT and CDR2 YENEEA. The CDR3 extends over 14 amino acids. V lost 8 bases and J 3 bases, leaving 15 bases between the germline ends. This CDR3 reads CASQPQGGTDTQYF. In DNA form, the CDR3 reads TGTGCCAGCCAACCCCAGGGTGGGACAGATACGCAGTATTTT.

The V call is TRBV5-4, the J call TRBJ2-2, with D perhaps matching TRBD2 (6 bases). The germline V gene encodes CDR1 SGHNT and CDR2 YYREEE (reference sequence). The CDR3 runs 15 residues. Trimming removed 0 bases from V and 4 bases from J, with 10 bases in between. The CDR3 loop reads CASSLEWGGTGELFF. CDR3 nucleotides: TGTGCCAGCAGCTTGGAATGGGGAGGCACCGGGGAGCTGTTTTTT.

This clone showed up just a few times. This chain links TRBV5-4 with TRBJ2-3; D may be TRBD2 (6 bases). CDR3 length: 14 amino acids. Trimming cost V 2 bases and J 1 base, with 8 bases left between them. Germline V lookup: CDR1 SGHNT, CDR2 YYREEE (reference sequence). The CDR3 loop reads CASSFGGGTDTQYF. The CDR3 DNA reads TGTGCCAGCAGCTTTGGAGGGGGCACAGATACGCAGTATTTT.